The clone carrying this T cell receptor (beta chain) has more than one count but fewer than ten. In the original workflow: Nucleated cell number was recorded as an estimate derived from reference gene primer amplification. Method: immunoSEQ multiplex PCR; TCRdb's copy keeps in-frame clones and lacks some. V, J and clone size are those of that table, while D and trimming were read from the DNA. The table includes almost 70,000 clones, 79% detected once. The CDR3 runs 14 residues. Germline V gene lookup returns CDR1 MDHEN and CDR2 SYDVKM. V gave up 7 bases and J gave up 7 bases; unmatched junction bases: 9. This specimen belongs to a study of blood T cell repertoires in COVID-19. Study as a whole: There were acute and convalescent COVID-19 samples, and they came from the United States, Italy and Spain. Nucleic acid was either cDNA or gDNA, and it came from T cells, B-cell-depleted T cells, or PBMCs.

This TCR was recovered from a human donor in a cohort sampled during active COVID-19. This chain joins TRBV28 and TRBJ2-7, with 11 bases identical to TRBD2. Sequencing was performed on peripheral blood. Here the CDR3 reads CASTLGTSGLEQYF. DNA of the CDR3: TGTGCCAGCACCTTGGGGACTAGCGGACTAGAGCAGTACTTC.